This T cell receptor beta chain was sequenced during a study of OX40 agonist ivuxolimab in advanced cancers. The germline V gene encodes CDR1 LGHNT and CDR2 FRNRAP. CDR3 length: 15 residues. V lost 0 bases and J 8 bases, leaving 14 bases between the germline ends. Assay used: immunoSEQ multiplex PCR; TCRdb lists only in-frame clones, some missing. The sample includes some 23,000 clones, approximately 91% of them seen just once. This clonotype originated in an adult with an advanced solid tumor such as melanoma, head and neck, liver or kidney cancer. The sample in question was CD4+ or CD8+ T cells sorted from blood, obtained in a trial of the OX40 agonist ivuxolimab. The chain employs TRBV12-5 and TRBJ2-1; a possible D gene is TRBD2 (6 bases). CDR3 loop: CASGLVLGGTDEQFF. The DNA of the CDR3 is TGTGCTAGTGGTTTGGTACTAGGCGGGACGGATGAGCAGTTCTTC.